These 3 T cell receptor beta chains were all obtained from the same sample, sequenced in a study of graft-versus-host responses after intestinal transplantation. Repertoires were generated with immunoSEQ multiplex PCR, while TCRdb's copy carries only in-frame clones and drops some. The data contain several thousand clones, 25% to 30% of them singletons. Plating of some 200,000 CFSE-labeled responder cells was done together with some 200,000 irradiated, violet-dye-labeled stimulator cells. Sequenced material: alloreactive CD8+ T cells from a mixed lymphocyte reaction culture, taken before transplantation. Sample subset: CFSE-low proliferating T cells sorted from roughly six-day pre-transplant mixed lymphocyte reaction (GvH or HvG direction). The receptors shown here come from a human patient who was an organ donor for intestinal transplantation.

Only a few counts were recorded for this clone. This chain connects TRBV11-2 to TRBJ1-5; D gene ambiguous. CDR1 is SGHAT and CDR2 is FQNNGV in the germline V gene. V lost 3 bases to trimming and J lost 7 bases, with 10 bases between them. The CDR3 spans 13 residues. The CDR3 reads CASSFEPSQPQHF. The CDR3 nucleotides read TGTGCCAGCAGCTTTGAGCCTAGCCAGCCCCAGCATTTT. Looking up the rest from reference TRBV11-2 and TRBJ1-5 gives the full variable domain: EAGVAQSPRYKIIEKRQSVAFWCNPISGHATLYWYQQILGQGPKLLIQFQNNGVVDDSQLPKDRFSAERLKGVDSTLKIQPAKLEDSAVYLCASSFEPSQPQHFGDGTRLSIL.

This clone is medium-sized (0.01 to 0.1%) within its sample. This rearrangement joins TRBV6-5 to TRBJ1-5; 7 bases fit TRBD1. Germline trimming cut 6 bases from V and 1 base from J; bases unmatched to any gene: 3. In germline, CDR1 is MNHEY, CDR2 SVGAGI. This CDR3 contains 14 residues. This chain's CDR3 is CASSPDRSNQPQHF. DNA for the CDR3: TGTGCCAGCAGCCCGGACAGGAGCAATCAGCCCCAGCATTTT.

This clone rates as medium-sized. CDR3 nucleotides: TGTGCCAGTAGTATGTTACAGGGGAATGAGCAGTTCTTC. Translating it yields CASSMLQGNEQFF. The chain has TRBV19 and TRBJ2-1, with 7 bases identical to TRBD1. V was pared by 3 bases and J by 7 bases, with 3 bases of the junction left unmatched. This CDR3 comprises 13 residues. CDR1 LNHDA and CDR2 SQIVND come from the germline V gene (reference sequence). Supplemented by reference TRBV19 and TRBJ2-1, the full variable domain reads DGGITQSPKYLFRKEGQNVTLSCEQNLNHDAMYWYRQDPGQGLRLIYYSQIVNDFQKGDIAEGYSVSREKKESFPLTVTSAQKNPTAFYLCASSMLQGNEQFFGPGTRLTVL.